What follows are 12 T cell receptor beta chains derived from one specimen sequenced in a study of blood T cells in healthy people across ages. For the second PCR, which ran for about 7 to 11 cycles, a sample-barcoded 5' primer and a J-beta primer mix were used. TCRdb recomputed calls from the 5' RACE reads with MiXCR, one row per CDR3 protein. The sample lists over 1,200,000 distinct CDR3 sequences, roughly 64% occurring once. The source material was blood. The source of these receptors is a man between 18 and 29 years old in good health.

This clonotype occurred a few times. This chain joins TRBV6-5 and TRBJ2-7; 7 positions match TRBD1. The CDR3 runs to 16 residues. Germline V lookup: CDR1 MNHEY, CDR2 SVGAGI. V lost 0 bases to trimming and J lost 0 bases; unmatched junction nucleotides: 5. CDR3 sequence (DNA): TGTGCCAGCAGTTACTCTTGGGACAGTAGCTCCTACGAGCAGTACTTC. Translating gives CASSYSWDSSSYEQYF.

The chain recombines TRBV7-2 with TRBJ2-1; the match to TRBD1 covers 8 bases. Per the germline V gene, CDR1 is SGHTA and CDR2 is FQGNSA. V lost 6 bases and J lost 9; bases outside the gene matches: 13. CDR3 length: 15 amino acids. DNA of the CDR3: TGTGCCAGCAGGAAGGACAGGGTAGGGCGCTCTGAGCAGTTCTTC. This translates into CASRKDRVGRSEQFF.

This clonotype was seen more than once but under ten times. The rearrangement links TRBV6-2 or TRBV6-3 to TRBJ2-1; maybe TRBD1 (5 bases). Germline V gene lookup returns CDR1 MNHEY and CDR2 SVGEGT. The CDR3 spans 15 residues. The V end was cut by 6 bases, the J end by 4 bases, with 16 bases between. The chain's CDR3 is CASRPLGLRYNEQFF. The CDR3 region has the DNA TGTGCCAGCAGGCCCTTGGGGCTGCGTTACAATGAGCAGTTCTTC.

This clonotype appeared many times. J is TRBJ2-7 and V is TRBV4-3; D may be TRBD2 (5 bases). CDR3 length equals 15 residues. V was shortened by 4 bases and J by 2 bases, with 15 bases between the two germline ends. The germline V gene has CDR1 LGHNA and CDR2 YSLEER. CDR3 protein: CASSPTPDGTYEQYF. CDR3 bases: TGCGCCAGCAGCCCAACCCCGGACGGGACCTACGAGCAGTACTTC.

Concerning this clonotype: Germline and junction disagree at one end, which may indicate a read error. The chain links TRBV6-2 or TRBV6-3 to TRBJ2-3; 9 nucleotides agree with TRBD2. The V gene's germline CDR1 is MNHEY and CDR2 SVGEGT. The CDR3 sequence is 14 residues long. CDR3: CASTAGGSTDTQCF. CDR3 sequence (DNA): TGTGCCAGCACAGCGGGGGGCAGCACAGATACGCAGTGTTTT.

J is TRBJ2-3 and V is TRBV29-1, with 9 bases matching TRBD1. J was trimmed by 3 bases and V by 7 bases; bases with no gene match: 11. From germline, CDR1 is SQVTM and CDR2 ANQGSEA. This CDR3 is 15 amino acids long. The CDR3 nucleotides read TGCAGCGCATATGGACAGGGGAAGATTACAGATACGCAGTATTTT. Protein: CSAYGQGKITDTQYF.

The chain employs TRBV15 and TRBJ1-5, with D maybe TRBD1 (6 bases). V was pared by 8 bases and J by 3 bases, with 8 bases between. Per germline, CDR1 LNHNV and CDR2 YYDKDF (reference sequence). CDR3 length equals 12 residues. CDR3 bases: TGTGCCACCGGACAGTTCAATCAGCCCCAGCATTTT. Its protein product is CATGQFNQPQHF.

V and J are TRBV6-2 or TRBV6-3 and TRBJ2-3; D is ambiguous. The germline CDR1 and CDR2 sequences are MNHEY and SVGEGT. The CDR3 extends over 14 amino acids. V was clipped by 2 bases and J by 2 bases, with 8 bases between them. CDR3 region: CASSYDMTTDTQYF. The CDR3, as DNA: TGTGCCAGCAGTTACGATATGACCACAGATACGCAGTATTTT.

V and J are TRBV14 and TRBJ2-3, with D tentatively TRBD2 (5 bases). Trimming removed 4 bases at V and 7 bases at J, with 18 bases between. This CDR3 is 15 amino acids long. Germline V lookup: CDR1 SGHDN, CDR2 FVKESK. CDR3 sequence reads: CASSPLRSAGNTQYF. In DNA form, the CDR3 reads TGTGCCAGCAGCCCGCTCCGGTCCGCCGGGAATACGCAGTATTTT.

V is TRBV27 and J is TRBJ2-3; 9 nucleotides align to TRBD2. The CDR3 is made up of 17 amino acids. V gave up 2 bases and J gave up 2 bases; unmatched junction bases: 8. Germline V gene sequence: CDR1 MNHEY, CDR2 SMNVEV (reference sequence). The CDR3 reads CASSLTPGLAFTDTQYF. The DNA of the CDR3 is TGTGCCAGCAGTTTAACACCGGGACTAGCCTTCACAGATACGCAGTATTTT.

The V call is TRBV6-5, the J call TRBJ1-6, with no clear D. With 2 bases removed from V and 8 bases from J, the gap between germline ends came to 4 bases. The CDR3 has 12 residues. Germline assignment: CDR1 MNHEY and CDR2 SVGAGI. The CDR3 DNA sequence: TGTGCCAGCAGTTACAGGGATTCACCCCTCCACTTT. It encodes CASSYRDSPLHF.

This clonotype was recorded a few times. The CDR3 DNA sequence: TGCGCCAGCAGCTTTGGACAGGGAGTCAGCTATGGCTACACCTTC. This sequence encodes CASSFGQGVSYGYTF. V is TRBV5-1 and J is TRBJ1-2; 8 bases are shared with TRBD1. Germline V gene lookup returns CDR1 SGHRS and CDR2 YFSETQ. CDR3 length: 15 amino acids. V gave up 2 bases and J gave up 4 bases; unmatched junction bases: 7.